This T cell receptor (beta chain) appears in the sequencing data of a study of blood T cell repertoires in COVID-19. At the level of the study: Donors in the United States, Italy and Spain gave samples during acute or convalescent COVID-19.

CDR1 and CDR2 (germline): LGHDT, YNNKEL (reference sequence). Trimming stripped 3 bases from V and 3 bases from J, with 12 bases between. The CDR3 loop spans 14 amino acids. Sequenced by immunoSEQ multiplex PCR; TCRdb stores in-frame clones only, minus some. This sample has under 80,000 clones; approximately 83% occur once, and the top ten carry roughly 12%. This rearrangement joins TRBV3-1 (or the pseudogene TRBV3-2) to TRBJ2-7; D possibly corresponds to TRBD1 (6 bases). This clonotype originated in a human donor in a cohort sampled during active COVID-19. Sequencing was performed on peripheral blood. The DNA of the CDR3 is TGTGCCAGCAGCCATAGGGGGACAAACTACGAGCAGTACTTC. Protein: CASSHRGTNYEQYF.